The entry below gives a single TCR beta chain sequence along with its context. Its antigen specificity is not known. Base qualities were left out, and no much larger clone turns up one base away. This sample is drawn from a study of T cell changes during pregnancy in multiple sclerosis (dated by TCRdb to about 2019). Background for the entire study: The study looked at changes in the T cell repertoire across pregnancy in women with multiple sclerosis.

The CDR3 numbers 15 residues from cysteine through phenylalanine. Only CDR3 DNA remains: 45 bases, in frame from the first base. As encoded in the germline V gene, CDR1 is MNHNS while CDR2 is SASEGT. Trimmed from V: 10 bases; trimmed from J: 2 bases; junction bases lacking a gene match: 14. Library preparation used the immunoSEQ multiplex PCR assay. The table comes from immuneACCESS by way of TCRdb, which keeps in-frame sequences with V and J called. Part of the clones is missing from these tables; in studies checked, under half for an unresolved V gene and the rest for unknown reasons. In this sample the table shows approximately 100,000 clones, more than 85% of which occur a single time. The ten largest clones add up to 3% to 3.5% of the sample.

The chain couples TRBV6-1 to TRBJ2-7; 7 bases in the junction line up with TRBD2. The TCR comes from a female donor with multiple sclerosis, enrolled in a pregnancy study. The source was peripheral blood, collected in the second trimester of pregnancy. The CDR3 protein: CATSPGRQAAYEQYF. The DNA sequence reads TGTGCCACAAGTCCCGGGAGGCAGGCGGCCTACGAGCAGTACTTC.